The 22 T cell receptor beta chains in this list originate from one sample, sequenced in a study of a mutant IDH1 vaccine in newly diagnosed glioma. The repertoire was sequenced with immunoSEQ multiplex PCR; TCRdb's copy has only in-frame clones and lacks some. The sample comprises over 95,000 clones, around 90% of which are singletons, and roughly 0.65% rests with the top ten. Regarding time point: week 11, during vaccination. One vaccine dose held 300 ug of mutant IDH1 20-mer peptide and came with topical imiquimod. For these receptors, no antigen is known. The material sequenced was PBMCs, taken from a glioma patient whose treatment included an IDH1 peptide vaccine. All receptors derive from a woman aged 45-65 years with glioma.

V gene TRBV5-4 combines with J gene TRBJ2-3; D is tentatively TRBD1 or TRBD2 (5 bases each). Between the trimmed V and J ends, which lost 0 bases and 2 bases, there was a span of 10 bases. The CDR3 extends over 15 amino acids. Germline V gene sequence: CDR1 SGHNT, CDR2 YYREEE (reference sequence). The CDR3 region has the DNA TGTGCCAGCAGCTTGGGGGGGTCCCACACAGATACGCAGTATTTT. It yields the protein CASSLGGSHTDTQYF.

The J gene is TRBJ1-3, the V gene TRBV7-8, with D unclear. Trimming left V 0 bases short and J 4 bases short, with 7 bases between. Germline V gene lookup returns CDR1 SGHVS and CDR2 FQNEAQ. The CDR3 covers 14 residues. The CDR3, as DNA: TGTGCCAGCAGCTTAGCGGGCGGGGGAAACACCATATATTTT. Encoded protein: CASSLAGGGNTIYF.

The V call is TRBV28, the J call TRBJ2-7; weak D call: TRBD1 (6 bases). The CDR3 runs to 14 residues. CDR1 is MDHEN, CDR2 SYDVKM, per germline. Trimming pared 6 bases from V and 2 bases from J, leaving 14 bases between. The DNA for the CDR3 is TGTGCCAGCAGGTCTCTCGGGACAACCTACGAGCAGTACTTC. Amino acid sequence: CASRSLGTTYEQYF.

J is TRBJ1-4 and V is TRBV5-4; possible D gene TRBD1, 5 bases. Trimming cost V 1 base and J 4 bases, with 11 bases left between them. Per the germline V gene, CDR1 is SGHNT and CDR2 is YYREEE (reference sequence). The CDR3 consists of 15 residues. CDR3 sequence reads: CASSLWGGNNEKLFF. For the CDR3, the DNA is TGTGCCAGCAGCTTGTGGGGCGGGAATAATGAAAAACTGTTTTTT.

This chain uses TRBV10-3 with TRBJ1-2; the D gene is possibly TRBD1 (6 bases). This CDR3 contains 14 residues. V was pared by 3 bases and J by 4 bases, with 12 bases between. Germline CDR1 ENHRY, CDR2 SYGVKD. CDR3 DNA sequence: TGTGCCATCAGTGACCTTAGGGGGATCTATGGCTACACCTTC. Protein product: CAISDLRGIYGYTF.

A single count supports this clone. This CDR3 is CASSVMTSDTDTQYF. The CDR3 region has the DNA TGTGCCAGCAGCGTAATGACTAGCGACACAGATACGCAGTATTTT. V usage is TRBV9 and J usage is TRBJ2-3; TRBD2 agrees at 8 bases. The junction had 3 bases not matched to a gene; V was cut back by 1 base and J by 2 bases. CDR3 length equals 15 residues. CDR1 and CDR2 from the germline V gene are SGDLS and YYNGEE.

The rearrangement links TRBV7-6 to TRBJ1-1; D unresolved. Germline V gives CDR1 SGHVS, CDR2 FNYEAQ. Deletions cut 5 bases from V and 8 bases from J, with 15 bases between. CDR3 length equals 13 residues. The CDR3 region is CASSTRAQKEAFF. DNA of the CDR3: TGTGCCAGCAGCACAAGGGCCCAAAAGGAAGCTTTCTTT. Together with reference TRBV7-6 and TRBJ1-1, the CDR3 gives the full variable domain: GAGVSQSPRYKVTKRGQDVALRCDPISGHVSLYWYRQALGQGPEFLTYFNYEAQQDKSGLPNDRFSAERPEGSISTLTIQRTEQRDSAMYRCASSTRAQKEAFFGQGTRLTVV.

V and J are TRBV28 and TRBJ2-7; TRBD2 agrees at 7 bases. The V gene end was trimmed by 1 base and the J gene end by 4 bases; junction bases not matched to a gene: 7. Germline loops: CDR1 MDHEN, CDR2 SYDVKM. CDR3 size: 15 residues. The DNA for the CDR3 is TGTGCCAGCAGTTTATTGGGCGCCGGGAGGTACGAGCAGTACTTC. Encoded protein: CASSLLGAGRYEQYF.

The chain joins TRBV19 to TRBJ1-1; D is undetermined. This CDR3 has 12 amino acids. Looked up from germline, CDR1 is LNHDA and CDR2 is SQIVND (reference sequence). V lost 7 bases and J 3 bases, leaving 9 bases between the germline ends. The CDR3, as DNA: TGTGCCAGTATTCGGGAAGACACTGAAGCTTTCTTT. It specifies CASIREDTEAFF.

The chain couples TRBV9 to TRBJ2-1; 7 bases align to TRBD1. CDR3 length: 15 residues. Germline CDR1 and CDR2: SGDLS and YYNGEE. The ends lost 4 bases at V and 5 bases at J; junction bases unmatched: 9. CDR3 nucleotide sequence: TGTGCCAGCAGCCCGGACGAGGGGGCTCACAATGAGCAGTTCTTC. This encodes CASSPDEGAHNEQFF.

J is TRBJ2-5 and V is TRBV4-1; 10 bases match TRBD2. Germline V gene data show CDR1 as MGHRA and CDR2 as YSYEKL. The CDR3 contains 17 residues. The V segment lost 4 bases and the J segment 5 bases; nucleotides outside the gene matches: 13. CDR3 amino acids: CASSPGRGTSVGETQYF. The CDR3 DNA sequence: TGCGCCAGCAGCCCCGGGAGGGGGACTAGCGTCGGGGAGACCCAGTACTTC.

The chain carries TRBV28 and TRBJ1-5; D call uncertain. The CDR3 runs to 12 residues. The V and J ends lost 5 bases and 5 bases respectively, with 7 bases between them. Germline values: CDR1 MDHEN, CDR2 SYDVKM. CDR3 protein: CASSALDQPQHF. CDR3 nucleotides: TGTGCCAGCAGTGCCCTAGATCAGCCCCAGCATTTT.

A few counts support this clone. The CDR3 bases are TGTGCCAGCAGCCTGGGGCGTATGGAGACCCAGTACTTC. Translating gives CASSLGRMETQYF. The genes are TRBV11-2 and TRBJ2-5, with a possible D match to TRBD1 (5 bases). Germline V gives CDR1 SGHAT, CDR2 FQNNGV. This CDR3 is 13 amino acids long. Trimming removed 5 bases at V and 5 bases at J, with 12 bases between.

The chain uses TRBV10-2 and TRBJ2-5; 9 bases are a match to TRBD2. This CDR3 is built from 14 residues. V lost 7 bases to trimming and J lost 4 bases; unmatched junction nucleotides: 7. The germline CDR1 and CDR2 sequences are WSHSY and SAAADI. The DNA of the CDR3 is TGCGCCAGCACGGCGGGAGGGGCTCTAGAGACCCAGTACTTC. This translates into CASTAGGALETQYF.

V and J are TRBV2 and TRBJ2-5; possible D gene TRBD2, 5 bases. Germline CDR1 and CDR2: SNHLY and FYNNEI. The CDR3 loop spans 13 amino acids. The ends were cut back, 5 bases at V and 1 base at J, with 8 bases in the middle. The CDR3 sequence is CASSSGFQETQYF. DNA for the CDR3: TGTGCCAGCAGTAGCGGATTCCAAGAGACCCAGTACTTC.

This chain joins TRBV7-8 and TRBJ2-2; D is undetermined. Germline V gene data show CDR1 as SGHVS and CDR2 as FQNEAQ. V was shortened by 5 bases and J by 5 bases, with 9 bases between the two germline ends. The CDR3 runs 13 residues. CDR3 DNA: TGTGCCAGCAGCCATTCAGAGACCGGGGAGCTGTTTTTT. Translation: CASSHSETGELFF.

The genes are TRBV28 and TRBJ1-5; no clear D gene. Between the trimmed V and J ends, which lost 6 bases and 4 bases, there was a span of 16 bases. The CDR3 length is 15 residues. The germline gives CDR1 MDHEN, CDR2 SYDVKM. The CDR3 DNA reads TGTGCCAGCAGAAAAACGTCGTACAGTAATCAGCCCCAGCATTTT. Protein: CASRKTSYSNQPQHF.

The J gene is TRBJ1-1, the V gene TRBV6-6; D is unresolved. Germline V gives CDR1 MNHNY, CDR2 SVGAGI (reference sequence). This CDR3 is 13 amino acids long. V was trimmed by 8 bases and J by 1 base, leaving 11 bases between them. CDR3 in DNA: TGTGCCAGCGGTCGTTCGGAGAACACTGAAGCTTTCTTT. This codes for CASGRSENTEAFF.

This chain connects TRBV18 to TRBJ2-7; D is perhaps TRBD1 (5 bases). The CDR3 runs 14 residues. CDR1 is KGHSH and CDR2 is LQKENI in the germline V gene. The V and J ends lost 2 bases and 1 base respectively, with 9 bases between them. The CDR3 is CASSPADISYEQYF. CDR3 nucleotide sequence: TGTGCCAGCTCACCAGCGGACATTTCCTACGAGCAGTACTTC.

The chain recombines TRBV2 with TRBJ1-1; no clear D. CDR3 length: 10 amino acids. Trimming shortened V by 4 bases and J by 7 bases, and 4 bases separated the two germline ends. CDR1 SNHLY and CDR2 FYNNEI come from the germline V gene. In DNA form, the CDR3 reads TGTGCCAGCAGTGCCGGTGAAGCTTTCTTT. It translates to CASSAGEAFF.

About this clone: At one end, the junction sequence differs from germline, possibly due to a read error. V is TRBV5-6 and J is TRBJ2-7; no clear D. Germline V CDR1 and CDR2: SGHDT, YYEEEE. The CDR3 has 12 residues. The CDR3 sequence: CASSLGVSSEQF. CDR3 DNA: TGTGCCAGCAGCTTAGGAGTGTCCTCCGAGCAGTTC.

This chain uses TRBV21-1 with TRBJ1-5; the D segment call TRBD1 is taken from the table without a DNA check. TRBV21-1 is a listed pseudogene. This CDR3 has 16 amino acids. The CDR3 spells CASSLQRKGVQQPQHF. DNA of the CDR3: TGTGCCAGCAGCCTCCAGAGGAAGGGGGTTCAACAGCCCCAGCATTTT.